These T cell receptor beta chains were read from a single sample in a study of shared clonotypes between healthy human individuals. Clones were sequenced by immunoSEQ multiplex PCR, and TCRdb holds only the in-frame ones, with some missing. The sample includes hundreds of thousands of clones, more than 70% seen only once; the top ten take around 12%. The sequenced material came from PBMCs. Receptors were obtained from a woman aged 40 to 50 in good health. Some clones in this sample may be carry-over from other donors' samples. Both conserved end residues are trimmed from each CDR3. The order of the fields is V gene, clone size, D gene, CDR3 protein. D genes are given only for firm matches. Size tells how often a clone was seen (once, few, many) or the class of an expanded clone, and some rows leave it out.

TRBV28	NA	TRBD2	ASSSGRASYEQY
TRBV28	NA	NA	ASSLLGAAYEQY
TRBV7-9	NA	NA	ASSLGFRLAQY
TRBV5-6	few	NA	ASSLDQGQETQY
TRBV20-1	NA	NA	SASILDEQF
TRBV30	NA	NA	AWSVPQPGGYRSEKLF
TRBV10-3	few	NA	AISRRHSGEQF
TRBV19	NA	NA	ASSSVGFSLGKLF
TRBV18	NA	TRBD2	ASSPGGSNDEQY
TRBV7-2	NA	NA	ASSTRRSYEQY
TRBV11-3	NA	NA	ASSLGPGGVSGYT
TRBV19	many	NA	ASNQPSSYNEQF
TRBV18	NA	TRBD1	ASSPTGANSEAF
TRBV5-6	NA	NA	ASSKVQGSYEQY
TRBV18	NA	NA	ASSPETEWGYT
TRBV10-2	NA	TRBD1	ASSVSGGGSGYT
TRBV9	many	TRBD2	ASSVIGLASNEQF
TRBV2	NA	NA	ASSLRGHYGYT